The present entry profiles one T cell receptor (beta chain) with its context. No cognate antigen has been identified for it. It has no much larger one-base neighbor in the sample; base qualities were not kept. The method was the immunoSEQ multiplex PCR assay. The multiplex PCR relied on a mix of 60 forward primers for TCR Vbeta segments and 13 reverse primers for TCR Jbeta segments. Amplification of the CDR3 region of rearranged TCR beta genes was performed with a multiplex PCR assay on genomic DNA. The amplified TCR beta libraries were sequenced on the Illumina HiSeq System as 87-base-pair reads. The published analysis was carried out like this. A later analysis counted about 80 million unique TCR beta chains across the 690 or so repertoires, and about 10 million of these chains were shared by at least two donors. Raw reads were error-corrected and collapsed into unique sequences by a nearest-neighbor algorithm in which closely related sequences were merged to remove PCR and sequencing errors. CDR3 sequences were aligned to IMGT reference sequences to assign V, D and J gene segments. For a sequence to be retained, at least a six-nucleotide match to both a V gene segment and a J gene segment was required. A rearrangement counted as productive if the CDR3 had no stop codons and remained in frame with V and J, and every other rearrangement counted as non-productive. CDR3 was defined by IMGT convention, running from the second conserved V-encoded cysteine to the conserved J-encoded phenylalanine. The earlier analysis of 500 to 600 of the donors excluded sequences that lacked an unambiguous match to a single V gene segment. In an earlier analysis of 587 of the donors, V segments were called functional above 56.7% productive rearrangements and were called segregating when the between-donor standard deviation exceeded 5%. A statistical classification framework was built to diagnose cytomegalovirus status from the catalog of TCR beta chain sequences. In a later analysis, TCR nucleotide sequences were compared against IMGT/GENE-DB human TR gene sequences so that V and J genes could be assigned. A later analysis assigned CDR3 sequences and most-parsimonious VDJ recombination scenarios with the TCRdist pipeline. A later analysis defined each TCR beta chain by its CDR3 amino acid sequence plus V-gene family, and excluded reads lacking a unique V-gene family. In a later analysis, nearly 600 highly shared, low-generation-probability nucleotide sequences were removed to address suspected cross-contamination and a sequencing artifact. In a later analysis, a clonal expansion index was calculated for each public chain from normalized within-repertoire ranks of inferred template counts. In a later analysis, generation probabilities were computed with a VDJ recombination model fitted to out-of-frame rearrangements, and the resulting probabilities were checked against IGoR. Hypergeometric tests were used in a later analysis to score TCR-TCR, TCR-HLA and TCR-CMV co-occurrence, with a repertoire-size bias correction applied to the TCR pairs. False discovery rates were estimated in a later analysis by permuting HLA or CMV assignments 20 times. In a later analysis, co-occurring TCRs were grouped using DBSCAN, with TCRdist sequence similarity added in when clustering inside HLA-allele-positive subsets. For co-occurrence clustering, repertoires with fewer than 30,000 or more than 120,000 public chains were excluded, along with 4 to 6 repertoires with anomalous nucleotide sharing. In TCRdb, the immuneACCESS table is reduced to in-frame sequences with V and J assigned. These tables do not hold every clone; where another copy was compared, an unresolved V gene accounts for under half, and the others remain unexplained. Clone size and V and J calls were adopted from that table, with D and trimming inferred from the DNA. The sample records about 130,000 clones, around 9% of which are singletons. 4.5% to 6% of the sample is taken by the ten largest.

The data stem from a study of cytomegalovirus exposure and HLA in healthy donors (dated 2017 in TCRdb). With regard to the full study: An earlier analysis of approximately 640 of the donors reported 250 to 350 Gb of sequence data and about 100 million unique TCR beta sequences from some 180 million T cells. The number of donors typed differed by locus, with about 629-630 for A, B, C, DRB1 and DQB1, around 500 for DQA1, 600 to 610 for DPA1, and under 490 for DPB1. Along with the approximately 700-subject first cohort, a separate validation cohort of around 120 different subjects was used. The aim of the study was to test whether cataloging public T cell receptors could identify signatures of past pathogen exposure. Class I and class II HLA loci were covered by the typing at four-digit resolution. To predict cytomegalovirus infection status, the study combined high-throughput TCR immunosequencing, statistical association of individual TCRs with disease status, and machine learning. Because of strong linkage in the cohort, roughly five DR-DQ haplotypes were treated as single units for association and clustering. Every repertoire in the discovery cohort had been generated on one and the same sequencing platform. Among roughly 400 genotyped donors of the cohort, an average of about 240,000 unique TCR beta nucleotide sequences was sequenced per donor, of which 15% to 20% were non-productive. To study patterns of TCR occurrence, a later analysis re-analyzed previously published TCR beta repertoires from 500 to 850 donors and added high-resolution HLA genotyping. Rather than drawing on any new phenotypic data, the later analysis identified candidate immune exposures from TCR beta sequences and the way those sequences occurred across donors. Of the roughly 400 genotyped donors, approximately 80% fell in the genetic ancestry cluster associated with self-reported Caucasian donors. Genome-wide SNP genotypes for about 60% of the 666 donors were used in a later genetic analysis, which treated that subset as a discovery cohort. An early release that covered fewer than 750 HLA-typed donors contained approximately 320 gigabases of sequencing data and tens of millions of unique TCR sequences. Alongside the repertoire data, information on donor age, sex, ethnicity and CMV serostatus was compiled. Using immunosequencing, the study profiled T cell repertoires from fewer than 700 subjects and related those repertoires to cytomegalovirus serostatus. In an earlier analysis of 500 to 650 of the donors, high-throughput TCR beta sequencing was used to judge whether each TCR beta V gene segment behaved as functional or pseudogenic.

The CDR3, cysteine through phenylalanine, is 13 amino acids long. Only the CDR3 DNA stays, 39 bases, in frame from base 1. CDR1 MNHEY and CDR2 SMNVEV are derived from the germline V gene (reference sequence). Relative to germline, V is 8 bases shorter and J is 1 base shorter, with 11 bases between their ends. In total, approximately 610 healthy bone marrow donors made up the cohort. All cohort members were sampled while nominally healthy, although unrecorded immune exposures were likely present. The donor was CMV seronegative and was included in the group of a few hundred seronegative cohort members. A peripheral blood sample was collected from each donor, and TCR beta sequencing was performed on peripheral blood mononuclear cells. The Qiagen DNeasy Blood Extraction Kit was used to extract genomic DNA from the blood cell samples. What the study reported, not specific to this receptor: In vitro tests confirmed that three of the cytomegalovirus-associated TCR beta chains recognize cytomegalovirus antigens. In a later analysis, the rate of TCR association differed among HLA loci, with DRB1 alleles having the most associated TCRs and HLA-C alleles having the fewest. According to a later analysis, parvovirus B19, influenza, CMV and Epstein-Barr virus appeared linked to several top co-occurrence clusters. Linkage disequilibrium might explain the correlated functional status among segregating V segments, but an unknown experimental factor could not be ruled out. While some public TCRs were present in many individuals, most TCR sequences turned up only very rarely across donors. A later analysis found that most CMV-associated TCR beta chains appeared HLA-restricted, with HLA associations seemingly driven largely by CMV exposure. In both the original and validation cohorts, the classifier was reported to diagnose cytomegalovirus status with high specificity and sensitivity. The sequencing pipeline was judged likely to have produced a cluster of highly shared sequence variants as a technical artifact. Because HLA typing was unavailable for some donors at each locus, only the typed subset was used in association tests. For the cohort, immune exposure information was limited to CMV serostatus. A further reported finding was that TCR beta sequences accurately predicted the HLA-A and HLA-B alleles for most subjects in the first cohort. The presence/absence analyses assumed that sequencing depth was roughly uniform across donors, and that assumption may not be true. In a later genetic analysis, fewer N-insertions in productive TCRs were reported among donors in an Asian-associated ancestry cluster than the roughly 640-donor mean. Some IMGT-functional V segments, including TRBV6-2 and TRBV6-3, could not be distinguished by the 87-base-pair reads and were therefore excluded. An earlier analysis of approximately 590 of the donors showed that most TCR beta V segments appeared in productive rearrangements either about 87% or about 30% of the time, which broadly matched IMGT annotations. A later genetic analysis associated a missense DCLRE1C variant with V-gene and J-gene trimming of TCR beta chains, and an independent cohort replicated the association. Compared with equally common non-associated chains, HLA-associated TCR beta chains in a later analysis were more clonally expanded and had lower generation probabilities. Over 15 rarely observed V segments, including chromosome 9 orphons, were excluded from the earlier analysis of about 600 of the donors because counts were too low. In the study, some 160 TCR beta chains were listed as associated with cytomegalovirus. A later analysis associated about 17,000 TCR beta sequences with specific HLA alleles at a false discovery rate of 0.05. The cohort was sequenced for TCR beta chains only, and without alpha or paired-chain data the features that could be detected were limited. Assigning TCR associations to individual alleles was difficult when HLA alleles, especially DR and DQ, strongly co-occurred. According to the authors, the approach could potentially be generalized to other disease states and immunological phenotypes.

The sequenced sample was PBMCs. This clonotype was obtained from a man aged 35-49 years in good health and CMV-seronegative. This chain joins TRBV27 to TRBJ1-1, with an unclear D gene assignment. Read as DNA, the sequence is TGTGCCAGCCACAATTTCGCGAACACTGAAGCTTTCTTT. It codes for CASHNFANTEAFF.